This TCR beta chain appears in the sequencing data of a study of CD8+CD57+ T cells in acquired aplastic anemia. Findings of the study overall: Patients were compared with controls for CD8+ Simpson's diversity, and no significant difference emerged. Patients and controls turned out to have approximately 29 CD8+ CDR3 sequences in common.

TCR beta VDJ combinations and CDR3 sequences were profiled from genomic DNA. TCRdb reprocessed the reads via MiXCR and lists one record per CDR3 protein. Altogether roughly 290,000 distinct CDR3 sequences are present, 45% to 65% being singletons, with the ten largest covering 1.3%. CDR1 is SNHLY and CDR2 is FYNNEI in the germline V gene. The CDR3 spans 13 residues. To note about this clonotype: Antigen unknown. A junction boundary mismatches the germline segment, possibly from a read error.

Patients picked for sequencing had shown CD8+CD57+ cell expansion detected by flow cytometry. Among the patients, none had received any therapy at the time of blood sampling. The chain is built from TRBV2 and TRBJ1-2; possible D gene TRBD1, 5 bases. The TCR was taken from a human donor with aplastic anemia. Sequences were obtained from sorted CD4+, CD8+, or CD8+CD57+ T cells (not recorded which) from PBMCs. CDR3 residues: CASGGDSFYDYTF. CDR3 in DNA: TGTGCCAGCGGTGGAGACAGTTTCTATGACTACACCTTC.